This entry lists 4 T cell receptor beta chains sequenced from one sample in a study of shared clonotypes between healthy human individuals. Data came from immunoSEQ multiplex PCR; TCRdb stores just in-frame clones and leaves some out. The sample shows a few hundred thousand clones, 77% of them seen only once. The sequenced sample was PBMCs. These receptors were collected from a woman aged 40 to 50 in good health. Some clones in this sample may be carry-over from other donors' samples.

On this clone itself: A far larger clone is just one base off, so this is likely a read error. The chain employs TRBV29-1 and TRBJ2-1, with D uncertain. V lost 5 bases to trimming and J lost 6 bases, with 14 bases between them. The CDR3 consists of 13 residues. CDR1 and CDR2 (germline): SQVTM, ANQGSEA. CDR3 nucleotide sequence: TGCAGCGTTCCCCACCCCCCGGCCAATGAGCAGTTCTTC. It encodes CSVPHPPANEQFF.

V gene TRBV7-2 combines with J gene TRBJ2-1, with TRBD2 identical over 8 bases. The CDR3 has 15 residues. CDR1 and CDR2 from the germline V gene are SGHTA and FQGNSA. V gave up 3 bases and J gave up 4 bases; unmatched junction bases: 5. The CDR3 protein is CASSFVSGIYNEQFF. The CDR3 DNA follows: TGTGCCAGCAGCTTCGTTAGCGGGATTTACAATGAGCAGTTCTTC.

V is TRBV14 and J is TRBJ2-7; D call uncertain. Germline-derived CDR1 and CDR2 are SGHDN and FVKESK. The CDR3 sequence is 15 residues long. The V end lost 3 bases, the J end lost 0 bases, and 12 bases lay between the germline ends. CDR3 residues: CASSHTYGGSYEQYF. CDR3 nucleotides: TGTGCCAGCAGCCATACCTACGGCGGCTCCTACGAGCAGTACTTC.

The chain links TRBV12-5 to TRBJ2-6, with D possibly being TRBD1 or TRBD2 (5 bases each). The CDR3 consists of 16 residues. The germline CDR1 and CDR2 sequences are LGHNT and FRNRAP. With 0 bases removed from V and 0 bases from J, the gap between germline ends came to 6 bases. The CDR3 nucleotides read TGTGCTAGTGGTTTGGTTGGGGGCTCTGGGGCCAACGTCCTGACTTTC. Its protein product is CASGLVGGSGANVLTF.